Here is one TCR beta chain with its context. Antigen specificity is unknown. The data originate from a study of T-cell memory formation after mild COVID-19. Whole-study results and caveats: CD4+ bias marked clones expanding day 15 to 37, unlike balanced contracting clones. CM and EM subsets held most contracting CD4+ clones; EMRA held CD8+ ones.

MiXCR, applied by TCRdb to the 5' RACE reads, yields one record per CDR3 protein. The sample holds more than 80,000 distinct CDR3 sequences, over 15% seen once. This TCR was sampled from an adult woman who had mild COVID-19 (a few samples of this study predate the infection). Cell type and time point are not known. Sample: PBMCs or a T cell subset sorted from them (not recorded which).

The CDR3 loop is CASSSGHLNTEAFF. As DNA, the CDR3 is TGTGCCAGCAGTTCCGGACATCTGAACACTGAAGCTTTCTTT. This chain connects TRBV6-5 to TRBJ1-1, with TRBD1 as a possible D gene (5 bases). The germline CDR1 and CDR2 sequences are MNHEY and SVGAGI. The CDR3 is made up of 14 amino acids. V lost 4 bases, J lost 0 bases, and 9 bases lay in between.